This passage covers 16 T cell receptor beta chains from one sample sequenced in a study of CD8 T cells in ankylosing spondylitis. From the 5' RACE reads, TCRdb called clonotypes with MiXCR, one entry per CDR3 protein. Seen here are about 130,000 distinct CDR3 sequences, about 6.5% observed once, and the top ten hold roughly an eighth. Sequenced sample: blood, either unsorted or a sorted T cell fraction (not recorded which). These receptors came from a male donor with ankylosing spondylitis or in good health (not recorded which).

This clonotype was detected ten times or more. The V and J genes are TRBV12-3 or TRBV12-4 and TRBJ1-2; tentatively, D is TRBD1 (5 bases). This CDR3 comprises 14 residues. Trimming pared 3 bases from V and 8 bases from J, leaving 16 bases between. The CDR3 is CASSFGSGGNGYTF. The CDR3 DNA sequence: TGTGCCAGCAGTTTCGGGTCGGGGGGAAACGGCTACACCTTC.

This clonotype was detected ten times or more. In nucleotides, the CDR3 is TGCGCCAGCAGCTCGGGTCGGGGTATGAACACTGAAGCTTTCTTT. Amino acids: CASSSGRGMNTEAFF. V usage is TRBV5-1 and J usage is TRBJ1-1, with D unclear. The CDR3 runs 15 residues. Germline lookup yields CDR1 SGHRS and CDR2 YFSETQ. The V gene lost 3 bases and the J gene lost 0 bases, with 12 bases spanning the gap.

This clonotype was recorded at least ten times. The V gene is TRBV6-2 or TRBV6-3, the J gene TRBJ1-4; D ambiguous. This CDR3 has 12 amino acids. The V and J ends lost 5 bases and 6 bases respectively, with 7 bases between them. From germline, CDR1 is MNHEY and CDR2 SVGEGT. CDR3 in amino acids: CASSAADEKLFF. For the CDR3, the DNA is TGTGCCAGCAGTGCGGCGGATGAAAAACTGTTTTTT.

This clonotype was seen repeatedly, ten times or more. This chain connects TRBV20-1 to TRBJ1-1; D is undetermined. Germline lookup yields CDR1 DFQATT and CDR2 SNEGSKA (reference sequence). The CDR3 spans 15 residues. V dropped 0 bases and J dropped 1 base, with 12 bases sitting between them. DNA of the CDR3: TGCAGTGCTAGAGATCATAAAGGGAGGAACACTGAAGCTTTCTTT. Translation gives CSARDHKGRNTEAFF.

This clonotype was detected many times. Here the CDR3 reads CASSPTGGLNTEAFF. The CDR3, as DNA: TGTGCCAGCAGTCCCACGGGGGGGCTGAACACTGAAGCTTTCTTT. The chain has TRBV12-3 or TRBV12-4 and TRBJ1-1; tentative D call: TRBD1 (6 bases). This CDR3 comprises 15 residues. V gave up 5 bases and J gave up 0 bases, with 13 bases separating them.

This clonotype was counted ten times or more. The V call is TRBV12-3 or TRBV12-4, the J call TRBJ2-7, with 7 bases identical to TRBD2. This CDR3 spans 12 amino acids. V lost 3 bases to trimming and J lost 11 bases; unmatched junction nucleotides: 7. CDR3 bases: TGTGCCAGCAGTTTTGGGGAGAGCGGGAAGTACTTC. Encoded protein: CASSFGESGKYF.

This clonotype was seen repeatedly, ten times or more. The chain employs TRBV20-1 and TRBJ2-5; the D gene is possibly TRBD1 (6 bases). The CDR3 spans 13 residues. Trimming cost V 4 bases and J 4 bases, with 13 bases left between them. Germline V gene data show CDR1 as DFQATT and CDR2 as SNEGSKA (reference sequence). The CDR3, as DNA: TGCAGTGCTACCCTTAACAGGGTAGAGACCCAGTACTTC. It codes for CSATLNRVETQYF.

About this clonotype itself: A much larger clone sits a single nucleotide away, making a read error possible. The CDR3 nucleotides read TGCAGTACTAGAGATCTAGGCACTCAACAAGAGACCCAGTACTTC. Protein product: CSTRDLGTQQETQYF. V gene TRBV20-1 combines with J gene TRBJ2-5; D may be TRBD2 (5 bases). Germline V gene sequence: CDR1 DFQATT, CDR2 SNEGSKA (reference sequence). The CDR3 runs to 15 residues.

This clonotype was counted at least ten times. The V call is TRBV12-3 or TRBV12-4, the J call TRBJ2-2, with a possible D match to TRBD1 (8 bases). The V and J ends lost 5 bases and 7 bases respectively, with 14 bases between them. The CDR3 is made up of 14 amino acids. In DNA, the CDR3 is TGTGCCAGCAGTCATACAGGGGGGGGCGGGGAGCTGTTTTTT. Translation: CASSHTGGGGELFF.

The table lists this clonotype with many counts. J is TRBJ1-1 and V is TRBV9; weak D call: TRBD1 (6 bases). The V end was cut by 3 bases, the J end by 0 bases, with 27 bases between. Germline V gives CDR1 SGDLS, CDR2 YYNGEE. The CDR3 totals 20 residues. The CDR3 sequence: CASSALGGASRGLLNTEAFF. The CDR3 nucleotides are TGTGCCAGCAGCGCCCTTGGGGGGGCTAGTCGCGGGCTTTTGAACACTGAAGCTTTCTTT.

In its sample, this clonotype was seen many times. The rearrangement uses TRBV27 and TRBJ1-2; tentatively, D is TRBD1 (5 bases). The germline CDR1 and CDR2 sequences are MNHEY and SMNVEV (reference sequence). CDR3 size: 14 residues. V lost 6 bases, J lost 2 bases, and 13 bases lay in between. The CDR3 region is CASRMPGNNYGYTF. The CDR3 DNA follows: TGTGCCAGCAGGATGCCAGGGAACAACTATGGCTACACCTTC.

This clonotype was counted many times. The chain recombines TRBV20-1 with TRBJ2-5; D may be TRBD1 (6 bases). The V gene's germline CDR1 is DFQATT and CDR2 SNEGSKA (reference sequence). This CDR3 is built from 16 residues. V gave up 1 base and J gave up 0 bases, with 15 bases separating them. CDR3 region: CSARANRATYQETQYF. CDR3 DNA sequence: TGCAGTGCTAGAGCGAACAGGGCCACCTACCAAGAGACCCAGTACTTC.

In this sample, this clonotype turned up many times. This sequence joins TRBV5-5 and TRBJ2-2; TRBD2 agrees at 9 bases. From germline, CDR1 is SGHKS and CDR2 YYEKEE (reference sequence). J gave up 7 bases and V 1 base, and 5 bases lay outside the gene matches. The CDR3 length is 15 residues. CDR3 sequence (DNA): TGTGCCAGCAGCTTGCTAGCGGGGAAGGTCGGGGAGCTGTTTTTT. Encoded protein: CASSLLAGKVGELFF. Variable domain in full (rest from reference TRBV5-5 and TRBJ2-2): DAGVTQSPTHLIKTRGQQVTLRCSPISGHKSVSWYQQVLGQGPQFIFQYYEKEERGRGNFPDRFSARQFPNYSSELNVNALLLGDSALYLCASSLLAGKVGELFFGEGSRLTVL.

This clonotype was recorded many times. This sequence joins TRBV11-2 and TRBJ2-5, with D maybe TRBD1 (6 bases). V was cut by 5 bases and J by 2 bases, with 15 bases left in between. CDR3 length equals 15 residues. Germline V gives CDR1 SGHAT, CDR2 FQNNGV. DNA of the CDR3: TGTGCCAGCAGCCCCGACAGGTTGAGGCAAGAGACCCAGTACTTC. Amino acids: CASSPDRLRQETQYF.

This clonotype has ten or more counts. This sequence joins TRBV25-1 and TRBJ2-4; 8 nucleotides align to TRBD1. Germline values: CDR1 MGHDK, CDR2 SYGVNS. The CDR3 is made up of 16 amino acids. The V segment lost 3 bases and the J segment 3 bases; nucleotides outside the gene matches: 7. CDR3 loop: CASSDRTGTDKNIQYF. For the CDR3, the DNA is TGTGCCAGCAGTGATCGGACAGGGACTGACAAAAACATTCAGTACTTC.

This clonotype was observed at least ten times. The chain carries TRBV27 and TRBJ2-7; D may be TRBD1 (6 bases). Germline V gene data show CDR1 as MNHEY and CDR2 as SMNVEV (reference sequence). CDR3 length: 14 residues. Trimming removed 6 bases from V and 0 bases from J, with 12 bases in between. In DNA, the CDR3 is TGTGCCAGCAGGAGGGGACACTACTCCTACGAGCAGTACTTC. Its translation is CASRRGHYSYEQYF.